The entry below describes one T cell receptor beta chain. Its antigen is still unknown. No per-base quality is available; no much larger clone lies one base away. Other nucleotide sequences in the sample specify the same CDR3. V and J lose 2 bases and 5 bases, and a span of 11 bases separates them. The germline V gene sets CDR1 to SGDLS and CDR2 to YYNGEE. Including cysteine and phenylalanine, the CDR3 has 13 amino acids. The CDR3 DNA has 39 bases and is translated from base 1. For the CD8 naive samples, CD45RO-negative cells were positively selected for CCR7, yielding a CD45RA+CCR7+ population from which TemRA cells were excluded. Donors were healthy HIV-negative adults with no recently reported acute infections or vaccinations. All donors were Caucasian adults living in Nashville, Tennessee, USA. After blood collection by leukapheresis, PBMCs were isolated using Ficoll-Histopaque density gradient centrifugation and then cryopreserved in the vapor phase of liquid nitrogen. Analytical flow cytometry was used to check the purity and quantity of each magnetically sorted T cell population. From each sorted fraction, genomic DNA was isolated and quantified by UV absorbance on a Nanodrop 2000c.

Using the deep immunoSEQ assay, multiplex PCR amplified TCR CDR3 regions from genomic DNA. Genomic DNA extracted from each cell subset was distributed evenly over all wells of several immunoSEQ 96-well plates, and each plate served as one replicate. For sorted subsets, 200 to 250 ng genomic DNA, equal to tens of thousands of T cell genomes, was loaded into each replicate PCR. The purified libraries were quantified using a Qubit 3.0 fluorometer, sized with a Bioanalyzer 2100, and then quantified again using the KAPA Library Quantification kit. Each immunoSEQ 96-well plate was sequenced on its own single-read 150-cycle Illumina NextSeq 550 flow cell. Under the source paper's analysis protocol: The immunoSEQ output contained only junctional sequences without quality scores, so filtering could not match that applied to full-length reads. To assign V/J genes and CDR3, sequences were annotated against IMGT germline references using PyIR, a Python wrapper for IgBLAST v1.9. Reads were filtered out if the reads had weak V/J assignments (E-value above 1e-6), no CDR3, stop codons, out-of-frame junctions, or ambiguous translated residues. A V3J clonotype was defined by an identical inferred V gene, J gene, and CDR3 amino acid sequence. The percentage overlap between two repertoires was calculated by dividing the number of shared unique clonotypes by the size of the smaller repertoire. Repertoire richness was assessed with RTK rarefaction, the Chao1 estimator, and Recon v2.1 estimates of unobserved clonotypes. Generation probabilities were computed with OLGA for all TCRbeta clonotypes obtained by the gDNA method from several donors. TCRdb re-hosts the immuneACCESS table, in-frame sequences only. Its copies lack some clones; in the studies checked, an unresolved V gene accounts for under half of them, and the cause for the rest is not known. The V and J calls and clone size were taken over from that table, and D and trimming were inferred from the DNA. This sample has hundreds of thousands of clones in its table, and approximately 95% of those were observed once. Approximately 0.12% of the sample rests with the top ten.

The sample originates from a study of shared clonotypes between healthy human individuals (TCRdb year 2020). Turning to the overall study: A couple of women and three men aged 18 to 49 years were included in the cohort. Blood TCR repertoires of a handful of healthy adults were deeply sequenced to estimate repertoire size and the extent of clonotype sharing between individuals. Leukapheresis yielded between about 0.94 and 9.5 billion PBMCs per donor. Different laboratories and diverse techniques were used to prepare libraries and sequence TCR repertoires, to increase sequencing depth and limit assay-specific biases. For each donor, CD4 naive and CD4 memory were each run on three plates, CD8 naive on two plates, and CD8 memory on one plate.

Study-wide findings and limitations: Sampling was restricted to blood, and TCR repertoires in tissue are likely to differ from TCR repertoires in blood. Rarefaction of sorted-subset datasets indicated incomplete sequencing despite the large sequencing depth. Across a few donors, around 5.4% of naive CD4, around 3.3% of naive CD8, approximately 2.5% of memory CD4, and approximately 0.42% of memory CD8 clonotypes were shared. Compared with non-shared clonotypes, the clonotypes found in all four sorted-subset donors had higher generation probabilities. Because the study included only a small number of donors, the genetic and exposure-history diversity represented was limited. Based on pairwise subsampling, the degree of clonotype sharing among donors was expected to be affected by sequencing depth. Naive subsets generally had larger estimated clonotype richness than memory subsets did.

The source is a woman in her 30s in good health. Rearrangement joined TRBV9 to TRBJ2-7; a tentative D match to TRBD1 spans 5 bases. What was sequenced was naive CD8+ T cells sorted from blood. Per the publication, the cell subset or site label means: CD45RA+CCR7+. The CDR3 is CASSVGQTDEQYF. The sequenced DNA: TGTGCCAGCAGCGTCGGGCAGACAGACGAGCAGTACTTC.